Listed below are T cell receptor beta chains from one sample, sequenced in a study of early T cells in non-severe SARS-CoV-2 infection. TCRdb called the 5' RACE reads again in MiXCR, with one record for every CDR3 protein. The sample has about 48,000 distinct CDR3 sequences, over 5% seen once. The sample in question was whole blood, obtained at baseline. The receptors stem from an adult who was a healthcare worker with PCR-confirmed SARS-CoV-2 infection or an uninfected control (not recorded which). CDR3s include the opening cysteine and the closing phenylalanine or tryptophan. Fields, in order: J gene, D gene, CDR3 length, clone size, V gene, CDR3 DNA, CDR3 protein. D genes are given only for firm matches. Clone sizes are given selectively: once, few, many, or a class where the clone is expanded.

J gene: TRBJ2-3; D gene: -; CDR3 length: 13; clone size: -; V gene: TRBV27; CDR3 DNA: TGTGCCAGCAACGCAGCTCGCACAGATACGCAGTATTTT; CDR3 protein: CASNAARTDTQYF
J gene: TRBJ1-3; D gene: TRBD1; CDR3 length: 16; clone size: few; V gene: TRBV12-3/TRBV12-4; CDR3 DNA: TGTGCCAGCAGTCCGACAGGGACGTTCTCTGGAAACACCATATATTTT; CDR3 protein: CASSPTGTFSGNTIYF
J gene: TRBJ2-3; D gene: -; CDR3 length: 13; clone size: -; V gene: TRBV27; CDR3 DNA: TGTGTCAGCAGATCAGCTAGCACAGATACGCAGTATTTT; CDR3 protein: CVSRSASTDTQYF
J gene: TRBJ2-3; D gene: -; CDR3 length: 13; clone size: many; V gene: TRBV7-3; CDR3 DNA: TGTGCCAGCAGCTTAAGTTTTGCAGATACGCAGTATTTT; CDR3 protein: CASSLSFADTQYF
J gene: TRBJ1-6; D gene: -; CDR3 length: 15; clone size: -; V gene: TRBV20-1; CDR3 DNA: TGCAGTGCTAGAGACTACCGTTGGGTGAATTCACCCCTCCACTTT; CDR3 protein: CSARDYRWVNSPLHF
J gene: TRBJ2-1; D gene: TRBD2; CDR3 length: 15; clone size: many; V gene: TRBV7-2; CDR3 DNA: TGTGCCAGCAGCTACCCCGGGACTAGCGGACGGGAGCAGTTCTTC; CDR3 protein: CASSYPGTSGREQFF
J gene: TRBJ1-2; D gene: -; CDR3 length: 13; clone size: few; V gene: TRBV19; CDR3 DNA: TGTGCCAGTAAGGAGGCTACGGGGTACGGCTACACCTTC; CDR3 protein: CASKEATGYGYTF
J gene: TRBJ1-1; D gene: -; CDR3 length: 13; clone size: many; V gene: TRBV5-5; CDR3 DNA: TGTGCCAGCAGGACGGACCTTAACACTGAAGCTTTCTTT; CDR3 protein: CASRTDLNTEAFF
J gene: TRBJ2-5; D gene: TRBD2; CDR3 length: 14; clone size: few; V gene: TRBV6-2/TRBV6-3; CDR3 DNA: TGTGCCAGCAGGACTAGCGGGACGAAAGAGACCCAGTACTTC; CDR3 protein: CASRTSGTKETQYF
J gene: TRBJ2-2; D gene: -; CDR3 length: 17; clone size: many; V gene: TRBV28; CDR3 DNA: TGTGCCAGCAGTTTCCCGGTGGACTCATCGAACACCGGGGAGCTGTTTTTT; CDR3 protein: CASSFPVDSSNTGELFF
J gene: TRBJ2-2; D gene: TRBD1; CDR3 length: 13; clone size: -; V gene: TRBV29-1; CDR3 DNA: TGCAGCGTTGCAGGGGGCAATACCGGGGAGCTGTTTTTT; CDR3 protein: CSVAGGNTGELFF
J gene: TRBJ2-1; D gene: -; CDR3 length: 13; clone size: many; V gene: TRBV7-2; CDR3 DNA: TGTGCCAGCAGTTCTTTCAGGACACAGGAGCAGTTCTTC; CDR3 protein: CASSSFRTQEQFF
J gene: TRBJ2-7; D gene: TRBD2; CDR3 length: 17; clone size: few; V gene: TRBV7-8; CDR3 DNA: TGTGCCAGCAGCGCGGGACTAGCGGGAGGCGGGGGCTACGAGCAGTACTTC; CDR3 protein: CASSAGLAGGGGYEQYF